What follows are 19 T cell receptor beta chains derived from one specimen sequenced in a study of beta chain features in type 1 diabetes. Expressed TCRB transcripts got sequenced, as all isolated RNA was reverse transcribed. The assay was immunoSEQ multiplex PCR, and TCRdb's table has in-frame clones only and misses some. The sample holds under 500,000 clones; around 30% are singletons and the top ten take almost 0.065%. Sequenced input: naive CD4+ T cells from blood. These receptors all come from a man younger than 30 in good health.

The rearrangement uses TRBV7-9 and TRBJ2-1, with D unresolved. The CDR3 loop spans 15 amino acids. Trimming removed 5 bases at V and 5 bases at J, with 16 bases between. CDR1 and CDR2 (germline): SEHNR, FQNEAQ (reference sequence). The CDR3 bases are TGTGCCAGCAGCCCAGGACCTGTCGTCCACAATGAGCAGTTCTTC. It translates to CASSPGPVVHNEQFF.

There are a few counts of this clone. The CDR3: CASSARGAAHQETQYF. The CDR3 coding sequence is TGTGCCAGCAGCGCAAGAGGGGCCGCGCACCAAGAGACCCAGTACTTC. The chain recombines TRBV9 with TRBJ2-5; D is possibly TRBD1 or TRBD2 (5 bases each). The V gene lost 3 bases and the J gene lost 0 bases, with 15 bases spanning the gap. The CDR3 sequence is 16 residues long. The germline CDR1 and CDR2 sequences are SGDLS and YYNGEE.

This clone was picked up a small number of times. DNA of the CDR3: TGTGCCAGCAGTTTACGACAGGGGAACCGTGAGCAGTTCTTC. Translation gives CASSLRQGNREQFF. The rearrangement uses TRBV28 and TRBJ2-1; 8 nucleotides line up with TRBD1. The CDR3 has 14 residues. After removal of 2 bases from V and 9 bases from J, the junction contained 6 bases not matched to a gene. The germline V gene has CDR1 MDHEN and CDR2 SYDVKM.

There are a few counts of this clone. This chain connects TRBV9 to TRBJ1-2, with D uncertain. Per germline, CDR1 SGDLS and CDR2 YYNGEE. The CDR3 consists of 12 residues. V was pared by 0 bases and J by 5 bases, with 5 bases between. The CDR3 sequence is CASSVDDYGYTF. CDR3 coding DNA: TGTGCCAGCAGCGTAGACGATTATGGCTACACCTTC.

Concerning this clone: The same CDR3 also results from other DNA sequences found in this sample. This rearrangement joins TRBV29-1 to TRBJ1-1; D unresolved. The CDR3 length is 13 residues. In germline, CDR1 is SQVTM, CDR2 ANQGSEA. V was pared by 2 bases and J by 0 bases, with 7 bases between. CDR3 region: CSVERPLNTEAFF. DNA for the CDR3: TGCAGCGTTGAAAGGCCCTTGAACACTGAAGCTTTCTTT.

The CDR3 sequence is CASSPTSGEQYF. The CDR3 coding sequence is TGTGCCAGCAGCCCCACCTCAGGGGAACAGTACTTC. V is TRBV7-3 and J is TRBJ2-7; tentative D call: TRBD1 (6 bases). V was pared by 5 bases and J by 10 bases, with 15 bases between. From germline, CDR1 is SGHTA and CDR2 FQGTGA. The CDR3 has 12 amino acids.

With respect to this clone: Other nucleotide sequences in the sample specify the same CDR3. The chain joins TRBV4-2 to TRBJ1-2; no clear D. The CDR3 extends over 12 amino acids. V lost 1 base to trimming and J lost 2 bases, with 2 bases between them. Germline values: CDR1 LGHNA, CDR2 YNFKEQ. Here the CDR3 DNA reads TGTGCCAGCAGCCAAGCCAACTATGGCTACACCTTC. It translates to CASSQANYGYTF.

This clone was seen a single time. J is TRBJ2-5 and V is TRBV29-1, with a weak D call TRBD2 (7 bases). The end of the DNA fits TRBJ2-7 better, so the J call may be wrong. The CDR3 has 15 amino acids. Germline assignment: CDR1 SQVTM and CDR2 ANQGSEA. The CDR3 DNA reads TGCAGCGTTGCGCCGGGGGGCGGGAGCCAAAACGAGCAGTACTTC. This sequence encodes CSVAPGGGSQNEQYF.

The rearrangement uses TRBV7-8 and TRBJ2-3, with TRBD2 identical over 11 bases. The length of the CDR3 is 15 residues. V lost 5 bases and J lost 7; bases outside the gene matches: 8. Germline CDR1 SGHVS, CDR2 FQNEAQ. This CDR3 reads CASSPTSGSGYTQYF. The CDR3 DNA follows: TGTGCCAGCAGCCCAACTAGCGGGAGTGGGTATACGCAGTATTTT. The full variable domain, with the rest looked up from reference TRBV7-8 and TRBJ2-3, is GAGVSQSPRYKVAKRGQDVALRCDPISGHVSLFWYQQALGQGPEFLTYFQNEAQLDKSGLPSDRFFAERPEGSVSTLKIQRTQQEDSAVYLCASSPTSGSGYTQYFGPGTRLTVL.

The CDR3 DNA is TGTGCCAGCAGCGTAGGGGGAGATGGCTACAATGAGCAGTTCTTC. Protein product: CASSVGGDGYNEQFF. The chain uses TRBV9 and TRBJ2-1; possibly TRBD2 for D (5 bases). V was trimmed by 0 bases and J by 3 bases, leaving 10 bases between them. Germline assignment: CDR1 SGDLS and CDR2 YYNGEE. The CDR3 sequence is 15 residues long.

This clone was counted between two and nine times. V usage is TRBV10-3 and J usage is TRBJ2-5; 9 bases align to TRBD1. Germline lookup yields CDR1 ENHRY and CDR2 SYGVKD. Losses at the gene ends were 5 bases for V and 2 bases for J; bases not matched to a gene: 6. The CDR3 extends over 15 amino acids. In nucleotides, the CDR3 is TGTGCCATCAGTAACGAACAGGGGGCACAAGAGACCCAGTACTTC. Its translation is CAISNEQGAQETQYF.

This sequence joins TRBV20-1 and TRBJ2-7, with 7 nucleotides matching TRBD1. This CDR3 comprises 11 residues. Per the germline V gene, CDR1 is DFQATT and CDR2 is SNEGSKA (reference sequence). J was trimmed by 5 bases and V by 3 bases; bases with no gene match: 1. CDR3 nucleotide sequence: TGCAGTGCTAGTCAGGGGGACGAGCAGTACTTC. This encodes CSASQGDEQYF.

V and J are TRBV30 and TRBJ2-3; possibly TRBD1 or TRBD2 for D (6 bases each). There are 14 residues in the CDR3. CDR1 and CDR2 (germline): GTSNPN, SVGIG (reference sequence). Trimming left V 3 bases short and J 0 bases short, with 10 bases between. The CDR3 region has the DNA TGTGCCTGGAGACAGGGAGGAAGCACAGATACGCAGTATTTT. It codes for CAWRQGGSTDTQYF.

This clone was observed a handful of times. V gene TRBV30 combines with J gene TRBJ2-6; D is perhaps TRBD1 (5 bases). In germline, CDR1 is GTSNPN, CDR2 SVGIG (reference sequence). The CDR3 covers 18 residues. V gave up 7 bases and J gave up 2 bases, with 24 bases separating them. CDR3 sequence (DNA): TGTGCCTTCGCCACTGGGCAGGGTGATTTTACTGGGGCCAACGTCCTGACTTTC. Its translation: CAFATGQGDFTGANVLTF.

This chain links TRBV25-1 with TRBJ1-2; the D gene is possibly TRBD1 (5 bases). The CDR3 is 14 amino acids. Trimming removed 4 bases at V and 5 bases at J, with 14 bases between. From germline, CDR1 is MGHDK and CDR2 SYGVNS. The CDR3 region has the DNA TGTGCCAGCAGTGCCCGGACGGGGACGTATGGCTACACCTTC. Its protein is CASSARTGTYGYTF.

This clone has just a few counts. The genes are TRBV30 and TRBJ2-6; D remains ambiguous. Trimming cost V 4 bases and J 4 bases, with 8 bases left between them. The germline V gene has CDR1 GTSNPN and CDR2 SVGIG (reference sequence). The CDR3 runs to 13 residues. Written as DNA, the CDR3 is TGTGCCTGGACGGCGCCCGGGGCCAACGTCCTGACTTTC. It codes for CAWTAPGANVLTF.

CDR3 in amino acids: CASAPDHGTYEQYF. CDR3 nucleotide sequence: TGCGCCAGCGCGCCCGATCACGGCACCTACGAGCAGTACTTC. The gene calls are TRBV5-1 and TRBJ2-7; D remains unclear. CDR1 SGHRS and CDR2 YFSETQ come from the germline V gene. V was pared by 7 bases and J by 2 bases, with 16 bases between. The CDR3 extends over 14 amino acids.

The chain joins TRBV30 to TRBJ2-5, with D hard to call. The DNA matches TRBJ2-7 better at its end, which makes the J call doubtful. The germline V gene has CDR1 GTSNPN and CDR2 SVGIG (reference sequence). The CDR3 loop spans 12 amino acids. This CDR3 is CAWSVQPYEQYF. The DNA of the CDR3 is TGTGCCTGGAGTGTACAGCCCTACGAGCAGTACTTC.

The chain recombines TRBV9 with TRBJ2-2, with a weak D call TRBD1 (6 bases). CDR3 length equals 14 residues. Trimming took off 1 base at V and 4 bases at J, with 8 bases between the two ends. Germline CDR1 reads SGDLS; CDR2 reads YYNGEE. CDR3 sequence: CASSVTGSTGELFF. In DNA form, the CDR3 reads TGTGCCAGCAGCGTAACAGGGAGCACCGGGGAGCTGTTTTTT.